This T cell receptor beta chain was sequenced for a study of T cell responses to AZD1222 COVID-19 vaccine. Repertoires were generated with immunoSEQ multiplex PCR, while TCRdb's copy carries only in-frame clones and drops some. Here the sample spans more than 80,000 clones, approximately 91% being singletons. The trim removed 2 bases at V and 4 bases at J, leaving 7 bases unmatched. The V gene's germline CDR1 is SGHNT and CDR2 YYREEE (reference sequence). This CDR3 has 15 amino acids. The origin of this receptor is an adult in good health. V and J are TRBV5-4 and TRBJ2-7; 9 nucleotides agree with TRBD2. Specimen: peripheral blood, collected on day 0 of AZD1222 vaccination. The CDR3 protein is CASSFPSGTVYEQYF. The CDR3, as DNA: TGTGCCAGCAGCTTCCCTAGCGGGACCGTATACGAGCAGTACTTC.